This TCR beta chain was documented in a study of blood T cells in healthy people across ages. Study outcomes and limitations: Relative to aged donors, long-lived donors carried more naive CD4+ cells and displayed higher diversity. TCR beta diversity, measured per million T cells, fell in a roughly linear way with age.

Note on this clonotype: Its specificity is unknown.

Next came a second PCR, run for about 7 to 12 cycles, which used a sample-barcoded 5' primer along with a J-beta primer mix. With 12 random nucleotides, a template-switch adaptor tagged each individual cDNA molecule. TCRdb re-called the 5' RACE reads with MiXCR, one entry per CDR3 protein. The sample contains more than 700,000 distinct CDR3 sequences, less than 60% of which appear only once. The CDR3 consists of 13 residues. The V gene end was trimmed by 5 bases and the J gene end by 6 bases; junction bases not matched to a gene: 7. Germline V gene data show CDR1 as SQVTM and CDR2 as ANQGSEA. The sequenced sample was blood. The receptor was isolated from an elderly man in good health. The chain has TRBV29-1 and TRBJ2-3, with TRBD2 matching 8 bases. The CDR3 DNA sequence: TGCAGCGTTAGGGCGGGAGGTCTTGATACGCAGTATTTT. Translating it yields CSVRAGGLDTQYF.